This T cell receptor beta chain originates from a study of identical twins. This clonotype showed up just once. This CDR3 spans 15 amino acids. Germline V gene sequence: CDR1 MDHEN, CDR2 SYDVKM. V was clipped by 3 bases and J by 5 bases, with 14 bases between them. One entry per CDR3 protein, called by TCRdb with MiXCR from the 5' RACE reads. The sample holds about 530,000 distinct CDR3 sequences; approximately 20% are singletons and the top ten take around 0.5%. These data were also reused for a study on yellow fever vaccine responses in identical twins.

The sample was CD4+ T cells sorted from blood. This receptor was identified in a young woman in good health. V usage is TRBV28 and J usage is TRBJ2-1, with D hard to call. In DNA form, the CDR3 reads TGTGCCAGCAGTTTTTCTCAAAACAGCAACAATGAGCAGTTCTTC. As protein: CASSFSQNSNNEQFF.